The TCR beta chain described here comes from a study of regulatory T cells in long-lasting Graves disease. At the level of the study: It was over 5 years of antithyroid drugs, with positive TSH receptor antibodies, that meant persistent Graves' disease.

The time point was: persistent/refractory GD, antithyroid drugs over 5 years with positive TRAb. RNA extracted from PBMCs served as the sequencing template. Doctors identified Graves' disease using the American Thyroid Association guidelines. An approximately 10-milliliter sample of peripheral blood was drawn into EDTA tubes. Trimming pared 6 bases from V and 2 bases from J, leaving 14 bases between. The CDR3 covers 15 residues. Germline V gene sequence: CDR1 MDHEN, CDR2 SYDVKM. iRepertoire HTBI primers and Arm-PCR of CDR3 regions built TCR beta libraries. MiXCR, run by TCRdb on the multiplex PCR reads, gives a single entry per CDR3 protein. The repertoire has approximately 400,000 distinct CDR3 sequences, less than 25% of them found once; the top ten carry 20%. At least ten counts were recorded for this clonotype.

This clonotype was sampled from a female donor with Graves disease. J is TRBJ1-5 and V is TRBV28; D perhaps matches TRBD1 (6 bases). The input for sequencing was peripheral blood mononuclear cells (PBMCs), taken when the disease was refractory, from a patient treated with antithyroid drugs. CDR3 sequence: CASRQTGGRNQPQHF. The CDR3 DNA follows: TGTGCCAGCAGGCAGACAGGCGGCCGCAATCAGCCCCAGCATTTT.